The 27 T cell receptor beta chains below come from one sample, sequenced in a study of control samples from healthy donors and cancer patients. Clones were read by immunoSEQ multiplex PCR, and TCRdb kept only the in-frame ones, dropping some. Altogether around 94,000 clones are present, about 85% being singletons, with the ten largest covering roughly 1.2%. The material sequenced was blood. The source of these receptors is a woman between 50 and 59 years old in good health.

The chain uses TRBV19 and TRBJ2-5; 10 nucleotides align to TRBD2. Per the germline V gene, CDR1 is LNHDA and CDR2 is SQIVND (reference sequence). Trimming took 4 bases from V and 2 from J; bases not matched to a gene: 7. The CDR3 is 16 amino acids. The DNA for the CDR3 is TGTGCCAGTAGTAGACAGACTAGCGGGCCACAAGAGACCCAGTACTTC. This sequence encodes CASSRQTSGPQETQYF.

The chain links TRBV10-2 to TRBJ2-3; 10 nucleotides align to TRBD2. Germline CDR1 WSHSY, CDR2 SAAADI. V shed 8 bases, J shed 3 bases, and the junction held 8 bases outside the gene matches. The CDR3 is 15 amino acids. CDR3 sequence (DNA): TGCGCCAGCCTGGCAGCGGGGGGGCGGACAGATACGCAGTATTTT. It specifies CASLAAGGRTDTQYF.

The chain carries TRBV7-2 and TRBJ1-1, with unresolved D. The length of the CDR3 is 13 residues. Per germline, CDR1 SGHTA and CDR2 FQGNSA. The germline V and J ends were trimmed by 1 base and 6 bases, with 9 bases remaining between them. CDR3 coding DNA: TGTGCCAGCAGCTTAGAGAGGGCGGCTGAAGCTTTCTTT. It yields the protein CASSLERAAEAFF.

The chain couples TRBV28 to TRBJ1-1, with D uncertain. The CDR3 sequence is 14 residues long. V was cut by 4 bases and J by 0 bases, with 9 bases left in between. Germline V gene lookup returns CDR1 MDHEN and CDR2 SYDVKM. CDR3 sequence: CASSSPHMNTEAFF. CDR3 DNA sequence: TGTGCCAGCAGTTCCCCCCATATGAACACTGAAGCTTTCTTT.

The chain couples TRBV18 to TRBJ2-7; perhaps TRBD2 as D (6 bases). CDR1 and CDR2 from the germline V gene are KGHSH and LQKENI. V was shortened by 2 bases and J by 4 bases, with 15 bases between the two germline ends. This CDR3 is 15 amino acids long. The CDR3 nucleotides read TGTGCCAGCTCACCATCGGGACTCATTTTATACGAGCAGTACTTC. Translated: CASSPSGLILYEQYF. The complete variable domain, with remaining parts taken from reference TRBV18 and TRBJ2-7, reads NAGVMQNPRHLVRRRGQEARLRCSPMKGHSHVYWYRQLPEEGLKFMVYLQKENIIDESGMPKERFSAEFPKEGPSILRIQQVVRGDSAAYFCASSPSGLILYEQYFGPGTRLTVT.

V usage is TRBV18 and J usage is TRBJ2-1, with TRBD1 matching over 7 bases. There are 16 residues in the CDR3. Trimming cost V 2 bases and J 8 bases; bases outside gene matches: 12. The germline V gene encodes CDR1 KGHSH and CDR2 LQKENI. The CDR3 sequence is CASSPNRGAVMDEQFF. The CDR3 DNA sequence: TGTGCCAGCTCACCAAACAGGGGAGCCGTTATGGATGAGCAGTTCTTC.

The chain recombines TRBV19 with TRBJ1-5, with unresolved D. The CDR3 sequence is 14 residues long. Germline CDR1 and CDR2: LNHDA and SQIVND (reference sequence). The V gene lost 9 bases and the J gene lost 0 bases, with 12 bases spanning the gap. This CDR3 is CASRRVYSNQPQHF. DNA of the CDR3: TGTGCCAGCCGGCGGGTATATAGCAATCAGCCCCAGCATTTT.

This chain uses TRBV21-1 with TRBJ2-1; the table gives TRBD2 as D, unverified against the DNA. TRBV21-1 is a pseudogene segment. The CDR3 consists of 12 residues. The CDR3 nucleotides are TGTGCCAGCAGCAACGACCGGGAAGAGCAGTTCTTC. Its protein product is CASSNDREEQFF.

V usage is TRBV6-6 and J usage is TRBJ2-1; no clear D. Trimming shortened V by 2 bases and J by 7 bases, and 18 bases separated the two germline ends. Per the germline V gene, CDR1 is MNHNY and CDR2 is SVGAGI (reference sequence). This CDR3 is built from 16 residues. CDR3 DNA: TGTGCCAGCAGTTACGGCTCCCCCGCCAACGGGAATGAGCAGTTCTTC. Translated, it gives CASSYGSPANGNEQFF.

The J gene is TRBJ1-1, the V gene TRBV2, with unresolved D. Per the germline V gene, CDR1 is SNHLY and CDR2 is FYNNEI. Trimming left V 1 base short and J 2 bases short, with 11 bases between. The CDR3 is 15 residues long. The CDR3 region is CASSEVGWANTEAFF. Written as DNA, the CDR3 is TGTGCCAGCAGTGAAGTAGGCTGGGCCAACACTGAAGCTTTCTTT.

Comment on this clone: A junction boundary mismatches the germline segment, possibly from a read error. CDR3 DNA sequence: TGCAGCGTTGAAGATCCGGGACAGCAGGACTTC. It yields the protein CSVEDPGQQDF. The chain is built from TRBV29-1 and TRBJ2-7; 7 bases are shared with TRBD1. Germline V gene sequence: CDR1 SQVTM, CDR2 ANQGSEA. The CDR3 contains 11 residues.

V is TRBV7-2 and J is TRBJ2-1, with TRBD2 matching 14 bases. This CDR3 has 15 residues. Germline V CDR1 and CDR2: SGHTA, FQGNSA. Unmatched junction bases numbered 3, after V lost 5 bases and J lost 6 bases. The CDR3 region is CASSLTSGGANEQFF. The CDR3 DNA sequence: TGTGCCAGCAGCCTGACTAGCGGGGGGGCCAATGAGCAGTTCTTC.

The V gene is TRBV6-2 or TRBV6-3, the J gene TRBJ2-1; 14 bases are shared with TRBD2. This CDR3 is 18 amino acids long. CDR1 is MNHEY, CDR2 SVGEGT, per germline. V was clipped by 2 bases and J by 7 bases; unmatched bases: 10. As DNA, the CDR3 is TGTGCCAGCAGTTACGCGAGGGGACTAGCGGGAGTTGAGAATGAGCAGTTCTTC. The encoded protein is CASSYARGLAGVENEQFF.

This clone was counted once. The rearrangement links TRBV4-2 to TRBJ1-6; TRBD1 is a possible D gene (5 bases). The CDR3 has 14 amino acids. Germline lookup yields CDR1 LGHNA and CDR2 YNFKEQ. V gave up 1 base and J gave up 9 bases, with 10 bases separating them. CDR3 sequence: CASSQVGGGSPLHF. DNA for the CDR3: TGTGCCAGCAGCCAAGTCGGCGGGGGTTCACCCCTCCACTTT.

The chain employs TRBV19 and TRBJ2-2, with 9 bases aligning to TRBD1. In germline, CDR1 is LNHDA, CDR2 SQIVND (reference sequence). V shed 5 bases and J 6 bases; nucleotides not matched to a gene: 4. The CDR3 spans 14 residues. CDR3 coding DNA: TGTGCCAGTAGTGAGCGACAGGGGGCCGGGGAGCTGTTTTTT. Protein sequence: CASSERQGAGELFF.

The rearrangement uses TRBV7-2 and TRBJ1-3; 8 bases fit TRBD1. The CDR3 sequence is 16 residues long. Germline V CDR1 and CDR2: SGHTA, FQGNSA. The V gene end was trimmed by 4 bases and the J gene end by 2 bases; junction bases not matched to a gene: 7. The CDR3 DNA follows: TGTGCCAGCAGCTCCGACAGGGGATTGGCTGGAAACACCATATATTTT. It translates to CASSSDRGLAGNTIYF.

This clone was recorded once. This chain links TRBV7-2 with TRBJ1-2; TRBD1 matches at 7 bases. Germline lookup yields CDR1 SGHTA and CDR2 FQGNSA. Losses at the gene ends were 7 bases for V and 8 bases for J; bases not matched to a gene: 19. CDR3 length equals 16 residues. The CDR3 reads CASITPRQGEGKGYTF. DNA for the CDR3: TGTGCCAGCATCACCCCGAGACAGGGAGAGGGAAAGGGCTACACCTTC.

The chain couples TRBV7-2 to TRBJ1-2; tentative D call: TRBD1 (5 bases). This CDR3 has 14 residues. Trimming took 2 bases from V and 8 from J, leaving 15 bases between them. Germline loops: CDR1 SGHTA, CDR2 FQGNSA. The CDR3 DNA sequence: TGTGCCAGCAGCTTAAATGCAGGGTTAGGGGGCTACACCTTC. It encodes CASSLNAGLGGYTF. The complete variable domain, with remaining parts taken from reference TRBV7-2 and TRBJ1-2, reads GAGVSQSPSNKVTEKGKDVELRCDPISGHTALYWYRQSLGQGLEFLIYFQGNSAPDKSGLPSDRFSAERTGGSVSTLTIQRTQQEDSAVYLCASSLNAGLGGYTFGSGTRLTVV.

The CDR3 DNA follows: TGTGCCAGCAGCTTAGAGGTGAACACTGAAGCTTTCTTT. Its protein is CASSLEVNTEAFF. The chain combines TRBV11-3 with TRBJ1-1; no definite D call. There are 13 residues in the CDR3. The germline CDR1 and CDR2 sequences are SGHNT and YENEEA. Trimming stripped 0 bases from V and 0 bases from J, with 2 bases between.

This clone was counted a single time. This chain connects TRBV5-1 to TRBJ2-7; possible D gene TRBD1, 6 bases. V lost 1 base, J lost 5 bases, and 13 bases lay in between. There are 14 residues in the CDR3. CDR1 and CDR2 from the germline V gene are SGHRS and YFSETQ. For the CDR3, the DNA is TGCGCCAGCAGCTTGACAGGGATTCTGGACGAGCAGTACTTC. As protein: CASSLTGILDEQYF.

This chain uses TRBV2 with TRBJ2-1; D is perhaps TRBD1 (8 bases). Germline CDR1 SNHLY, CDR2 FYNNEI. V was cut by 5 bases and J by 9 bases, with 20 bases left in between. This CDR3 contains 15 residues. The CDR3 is CASSPFTGGAGEQFF. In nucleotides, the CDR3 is TGTGCCAGCAGTCCCTTTACAGGGGGGGCGGGTGAGCAGTTCTTC.

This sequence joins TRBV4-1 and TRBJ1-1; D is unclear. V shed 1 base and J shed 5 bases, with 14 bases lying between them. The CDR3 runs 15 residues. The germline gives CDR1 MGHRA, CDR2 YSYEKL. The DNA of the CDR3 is TGCGCCAGCAGCCAAGGAGAGGATTTACGAACTGAAGCTTTCTTT. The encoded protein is CASSQGEDLRTEAFF.

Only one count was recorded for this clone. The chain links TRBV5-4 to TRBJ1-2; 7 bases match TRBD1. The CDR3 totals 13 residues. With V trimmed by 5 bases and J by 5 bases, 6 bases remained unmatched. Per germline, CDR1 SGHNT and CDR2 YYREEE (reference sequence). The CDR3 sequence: CASSFQGGYGYTF. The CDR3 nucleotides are TGTGCCAGCAGTTTTCAGGGGGGTTATGGCTACACCTTC.

The CDR3 DNA follows: TGTGCCAGCAGAGACAGCTTACACACAGATACGCAGTATTTT. It codes for CASRDSLHTDTQYF. The V gene is TRBV25-1, the J gene TRBJ2-3, with D possibly matching TRBD1 (5 bases). CDR1 is MGHDK and CDR2 is SYGVNS in the germline V gene. V lost 6 bases and J lost 2, with 12 bases in between. This CDR3 spans 14 amino acids.

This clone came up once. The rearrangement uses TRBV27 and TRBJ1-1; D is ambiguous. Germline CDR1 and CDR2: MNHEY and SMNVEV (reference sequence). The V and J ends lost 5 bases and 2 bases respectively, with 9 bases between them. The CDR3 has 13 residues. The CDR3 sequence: CASSPIRNTEAFF. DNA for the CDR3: TGTGCCAGCAGTCCCATAAGAAACACTGAAGCTTTCTTT.

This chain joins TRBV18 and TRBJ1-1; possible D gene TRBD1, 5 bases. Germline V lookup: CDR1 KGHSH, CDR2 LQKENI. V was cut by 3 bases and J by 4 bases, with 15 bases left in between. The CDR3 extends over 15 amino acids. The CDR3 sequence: CASSPQGKRTTEAFF. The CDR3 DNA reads TGTGCCAGCTCACCCCAGGGCAAGCGTACCACTGAAGCTTTCTTT.

CDR3 protein: CASSVGLAGEPEETQYF. The CDR3 coding sequence is TGTGCCAGCAGCGTGGGACTAGCGGGGGAACCGGAAGAGACCCAGTACTTC. The chain employs TRBV5-4 and TRBJ2-5; the match to TRBD2 covers 14 bases. V dropped 4 bases and J dropped 3; count of bases not matched to a gene: 8. The CDR3 spans 17 residues. Per the germline V gene, CDR1 is SGHNT and CDR2 is YYREEE (reference sequence).